This record looks at one T cell receptor (beta chain) sequence and its context. No antigen is known for it. Qualities for individual bases were not recorded, and no much larger clone is one base off. The donors belonged to the validation cohort of over a hundred subjects, which was separate from the approximately 700-subject first cohort. The data are from a study of cytomegalovirus exposure and HLA in healthy donors (dated 2017 in TCRdb). General notes on the study: The 500 to 800 repertoires of the first cohort and the 95 to 150 validation repertoires were produced on the same platform, according to a later analysis. The study aimed to test whether cataloging public T cell receptors could reveal signatures of past pathogen exposure. In addition to the first cohort of 666 subjects, a separate validation cohort of 120 different subjects was used. To predict cytomegalovirus infection status, the study combined high-throughput TCR immunosequencing, statistical association of individual TCRs with disease status, and machine learning.

What the study reported, not specific to this receptor: A total of fewer than 200 TCR beta chains were listed by the study as associated with cytomegalovirus. Cytomegalovirus status was reported to be diagnosed by the classifier with high specificity and sensitivity in both the original and validation cohorts. It was suggested by the authors that the approach could potentially be generalized to other disease states and immunological phenotypes. While some public TCRs were present in many individuals, most TCR sequences turned up only very rarely across donors. Three of the identified cytomegalovirus-associated TCR beta chains were confirmed in vitro to be specific for cytomegalovirus antigens. All 120 repertoires were used to score co-occurrence in the validation cohort in a later analysis, because that analysis had no HLA typing for the cohort. A later analysis found that TCRs clustered in the first cohort also tended to co-occur in the 95 to 150 validation repertoires, with 90% to 95% of cluster scores above 0.

CDR1 MNHNY and CDR2 SVGAGI were looked up in the germline V gene (reference sequence). V was cut back by 5 bases and J by 4 bases, leaving a gap of 8 bases between them. The CDR3 starts with the cysteine, ends with the phenylalanine, and has 12 residues. Of all the DNA, just the CDR3 is kept, 36 bases in frame from base 1. The receptor library was made with the immunoSEQ multiplex PCR assay. For the original study's pipeline: To diagnose cytomegalovirus status from the catalog of TCR beta chain sequences, a statistical classification framework was built. Imported from immuneACCESS, the table was reduced by TCRdb to in-frame sequences with V and J called. These copies leave out some clones; in studies compared against another copy, an unresolved V gene accounts for under half, and the cause of the remainder is not known. For V, J and clone size, that table is used; D and trimming come from the DNA. The sample table lists 100,000 to 130,000 clones, over 75% of them with a count of one. Of the sample, about 3% falls within the top ten clones.

What was sequenced was PBMCs. The receptor was derived from a woman aged 18-29 years in good health and CMV-seronegative. The chain was built from TRBV6-6 and TRBJ1-1, with TRBD1 perhaps the D gene, on 6 matching bases. The CDR3 loop reads CASSKDSTEAFF. The bases are TGTGCCAGCAGTAAGGACAGCACTGAAGCTTTCTTT.